This T cell receptor beta chain was sequenced in a study of shared clonotypes between healthy human individuals. General study findings and limits: About 5% of naive CD4 clonotypes were shared across a few donors.

The study ran the assay at deep level. Every subset's genomic DNA went evenly onto several immunoSEQ plates. Generated by immunoSEQ multiplex PCR, the TCRdb table keeps only in-frame clones and is missing some. The sample lists about 590,000 clones, 95% to 96% seen once, with roughly 0.1% in the top ten. Details on this clone: What it binds is unknown.

This CDR3 contains 20 residues. Trimming cost V 7 bases and J 3 bases; bases outside gene matches: 20. CDR1 and CDR2 (germline): LNHDA, SQIVND (reference sequence). Naive CD8 cells, CD45RO-negative and positively selected for CCR7, excluded terminally differentiated effector memory CD45RA+ cells. The V gene is TRBV19, the J gene TRBJ2-1; 11 nucleotides agree with TRBD2. The sequenced material came from naive CD8+ T cells sorted from blood. The clonotype comes from a woman in her thirties in good health. As DNA, the CDR3 is TGTGCCAGTACCCAGATCCCGGGACTAGCGGAGTTTGGTGACTACAATGAGCAGTTCTTC. Its translation is CASTQIPGLAEFGDYNEQFF.